Shown below are 31 T cell receptor beta chains from a single sample sequenced in a study of blood T cells in healthy people across ages. Alongside a J-beta primer mix, a sample-barcoded 5' primer served in a second PCR lasting roughly 6 to 11 cycles. From the 5' RACE reads, TCRdb called clonotypes with MiXCR, one entry per CDR3 protein. Here the sample spans fewer than 2,000,000 distinct CDR3 sequences, 30% to 40% being singletons. The specimen was blood. These TCRs come from a human donor in good health.

This sequence joins TRBV10-3 and TRBJ2-1; 9 bases are a match to TRBD2. There are 16 residues in the CDR3. Germline V gene sequence: CDR1 ENHRY, CDR2 SYGVKD. The ends lost 4 bases at V and 4 bases at J; junction bases unmatched: 8. The CDR3 DNA is TGTGCCATCAGTGTTTTTGGGACTAGCTCATACAATGAGCAGTTCTTC. Translated, it gives CAISVFGTSSYNEQFF.

This chain joins TRBV28 and TRBJ1-5; no clear D. From germline, CDR1 is MDHEN and CDR2 SYDVKM. The CDR3 is made up of 14 amino acids. The V end was cut by 6 bases, the J end by 2 bases, with 11 bases between. The CDR3 DNA follows: TGTGCCAGCAGGAAGACACGAGGCAATCAGCCCCAGCATTTT. It is translated as CASRKTRGNQPQHF. The full variable domain, with the rest looked up from reference TRBV28 and TRBJ1-5, is DVKVTQSSRYLVKRTGEKVFLECVQDMDHENMFWYRQDPGLGLRLIYFSYDVKMKEKGDIPEGYSVSREKKERFSLILESASTNQTSMYLCASRKTRGNQPQHFGDGTRLSIL.

This clonotype was observed a few times. CDR3 sequence reads: CSVRLRMSTNEKLFF. The CDR3 bases are TGCAGCGTTAGGTTAAGGATGTCTACTAATGAAAAACTGTTTTTT. The chain has TRBV29-1 and TRBJ1-4; D not certain. Trimming stripped 5 bases from V and 2 bases from J, with 15 bases between. CDR1 is SQVTM and CDR2 is ANQGSEA in the germline V gene. The CDR3 is made up of 15 amino acids.

This chain connects TRBV7-2 to TRBJ2-7, with D possibly being TRBD2 (6 bases). The V and J ends lost 3 bases and 3 bases respectively, with 12 bases between them. The CDR3 has 14 amino acids. Germline-derived CDR1 and CDR2 are SGHTA and FQGNSA. CDR3 in amino acids: CASSFSKDYYEQYF. CDR3 DNA: TGTGCCAGCAGCTTCTCAAAGGACTACTACGAGCAGTACTTC.

The rearrangement joins TRBV20-1 to TRBJ2-5, with 11 bases lining up with TRBD2. V lost 3 bases, J lost 2 bases, and 5 bases stayed unmatched. This CDR3 has 15 amino acids. The germline V gene has CDR1 DFQATT and CDR2 SNEGSKA (reference sequence). CDR3 sequence (DNA): TGCAGTGCTAGGACCCGACTAGCGGGGCAAGAGACCCAGTACTTC. This gives the protein CSARTRLAGQETQYF.

This clonotype has a handful of counts. The chain combines TRBV5-1 with TRBJ2-1, with 9 bases aligning to TRBD1. With V trimmed by 4 bases and J by 3 bases, 5 bases remained unmatched. In germline, CDR1 is SGHRS, CDR2 YFSETQ. This CDR3 comprises 15 residues. CDR3 protein: CASSTWTGDYNEQFF. CDR3 in DNA: TGCGCCAGCAGCACCTGGACAGGGGACTACAATGAGCAGTTCTTC.

The V call is TRBV6-2 or TRBV6-3, the J call TRBJ2-5; possible D gene TRBD1, 5 bases. This CDR3 has 15 amino acids. With 4 bases removed from V and 2 bases from J, the gap between germline ends came to 14 bases. Germline values: CDR1 MNHEY, CDR2 SVGEGT. CDR3 in amino acids: CASSSLRTPQETQYF. The CDR3, as DNA: TGTGCCAGCAGTTCGTTACGGACACCTCAAGAGACCCAGTACTTC.

In DNA form, the CDR3 reads TGTGCCAGCAGCGAGGGGACTAGCGGGGGGACCGGGGAGCTGTTTTTT. Translated: CASSEGTSGGTGELFF. This chain connects TRBV9 to TRBJ2-2, with 15 bases lining up with TRBD2. Germline V gene lookup returns CDR1 SGDLS and CDR2 YYNGEE. Unmatched junction bases numbered 2, after V lost 3 bases and J lost 5 bases. The CDR3 has 16 residues.

A remark on this clonotype: This sequence may be a read error, since a much larger clone differs from it by one base. The chain employs TRBV7-6 and TRBJ2-5; D is possibly TRBD1 or TRBD2 (5 bases each). Looked up from germline, CDR1 is SGHVS and CDR2 is FNYEAQ. This CDR3 has 14 residues. This CDR3 is CAGSLLRGGETQYF. CDR3 nucleotides: TGTGCCGGCAGCTTATTGAGGGGTGGAGAGACCCAGTACTTC.

In nucleotides, the CDR3 is TGCAGTGCGCAACGGCAGGACTCCTTCAACACTGAAGCTTTCTTT. It specifies CSAQRQDSFNTEAFF. V gene TRBV20-1 combines with J gene TRBJ1-1; no clear D gene. This CDR3 is built from 15 residues. V shed 6 bases and J shed 2 bases, with 19 bases lying between them. Germline V gene sequence: CDR1 DFQATT, CDR2 SNEGSKA (reference sequence).

The chain is built from TRBV6-5 and TRBJ1-2; possibly TRBD1 for D (6 bases). Trimming shortened V by 6 bases and J by 4 bases, and 18 bases separated the two germline ends. This CDR3 contains 15 residues. Germline V gene sequence: CDR1 MNHEY, CDR2 SVGAGI. The CDR3 DNA reads as TGTGCCAGCAGCCCTTCGACAGGTCGGAGCTATGGCTACACCTTC. Encoded protein: CASSPSTGRSYGYTF.

The CDR3 reads CASSQDPRGYEKLFF. DNA for the CDR3: TGCGCCAGCAGCCAAGATCCCAGGGGGTATGAAAAACTGTTTTTT. The chain couples TRBV4-1 to TRBJ1-4, with 7 bases fitting TRBD1. With V trimmed by 0 bases and J by 6 bases, 4 bases remained unmatched. The CDR3 has 15 amino acids. Per germline, CDR1 MGHRA and CDR2 YSYEKL.

The chain has TRBV2 and TRBJ1-2; D ambiguous. This CDR3 is 14 amino acids long. The V end was cut by 4 bases, the J end by 8 bases, with 17 bases between. Germline CDR1 SNHLY, CDR2 FYNNEI. The CDR3 spells CASSAETDSLGYTF. CDR3 DNA sequence: TGTGCCAGCAGTGCCGAGACGGACTCTCTCGGCTACACCTTC.

The V gene is TRBV7-2, the J gene TRBJ2-1; a weak D match, TRBD2 (5 bases). Germline CDR1 is SGHTA and CDR2 is FQGNSA. The CDR3 spans 16 residues. Trimming stripped 5 bases from V and 3 bases from J, with 17 bases between. CDR3 residues: CASSPTLGVSYNEQFF. CDR3 DNA sequence: TGTGCCAGCAGCCCAACCCTCGGGGTAAGCTACAATGAGCAGTTCTTC.

This chain connects TRBV25-1 to TRBJ2-6; D possibly matches TRBD1 or TRBD2 (7 bases each). The CDR3 is 18 amino acids. Trimming pared 2 bases from V and 5 bases from J, leaving 19 bases between. Germline V gives CDR1 MGHDK, CDR2 SYGVNS. The CDR3 loop is CASSERWDRLARANVLTF. The CDR3 coding sequence is TGTGCCAGCAGTGAACGGTGGGACAGACTAGCTAGGGCCAACGTCCTGACTTTC.

In regard to this clonotype: A clone one base away is much larger, so this may be a read error. J is TRBJ2-7 and V is TRBV20-1; 8 bases agree with TRBD2. V trimming: 1 base; J trimming: 9 bases; junction bases outside the gene matches: 11. The CDR3 extends over 14 amino acids. Germline V gene sequence: CDR1 DFQATT, CDR2 SNEGSKA (reference sequence). The CDR3 sequence is CSARAPGLVGGQYF. The CDR3 nucleotides are TGCAGTGCTAGAGCCCCGGGACTAGTGGGAGGGCAGTACTTC.

The rearrangement links TRBV24-1 to TRBJ1-1; 7 bases are a match to TRBD1. J was trimmed by 10 bases and V by 9 bases; bases with no gene match: 7. Germline CDR1 reads KGHDR; CDR2 reads SFDVKD. The CDR3 has 11 residues. CDR3 nucleotide sequence: TGTGCCACCGGGGCCGCAGGGGGAGCTTTCTTT. It encodes CATGAAGGAFF.

The chain links TRBV6-1 to TRBJ1-1; D is perhaps TRBD1 (5 bases). The CDR3 runs 17 residues. V was pared by 6 bases and J by 0 bases, with 20 bases between. CDR1 is MNHNS, CDR2 SASEGT, per germline. The CDR3 nucleotides read TGTGCCAGCAGGAACTGGGACGGCCCGGGAATGAACACTGAAGCTTTCTTT. Protein product: CASRNWDGPGMNTEAFF.

V gene TRBV9 combines with J gene TRBJ2-5; possible D gene TRBD2, 5 bases. The germline CDR1 and CDR2 sequences are SGDLS and YYNGEE. The CDR3 spans 15 residues. V dropped 3 bases and J dropped 2 bases, with 14 bases sitting between them. This chain's CDR3 is CASSGDGRGQETQYF. The CDR3 DNA reads as TGTGCCAGCAGCGGAGATGGACGGGGACAAGAGACCCAGTACTTC.

This clonotype was seen more than once but under ten times. The J gene is TRBJ2-5, the V gene TRBV20-1; D remains ambiguous. Trimming stripped 1 base from V and 5 bases from J, with 5 bases between. The CDR3 loop spans 11 amino acids. The germline CDR1 and CDR2 sequences are DFQATT and SNEGSKA (reference sequence). The CDR3 protein is CSARAFETQYF. The CDR3 region has the DNA TGCAGTGCTAGAGCTTTCGAGACCCAGTACTTC.

There are a few counts of this clonotype. The chain is built from TRBV12-3 or TRBV12-4 and TRBJ1-1, with unresolved D. The CDR3 loop spans 13 amino acids. V was pared by 5 bases and J by 4 bases, with 11 bases between. The DNA of the CDR3 is TGTGCCAGCAGTCCCAGTGTGGGCACTGAAGCTTTCTTT. Translated, it gives CASSPSVGTEAFF.

This chain joins TRBV4-2 and TRBJ1-5; D perhaps matches TRBD1 (5 bases). With 0 bases removed from V and 3 bases from J, the gap between germline ends came to 15 bases. This CDR3 comprises 17 residues. Germline CDR1 reads LGHNA; CDR2 reads YNFKEQ. Here the CDR3 DNA reads TGTGCCAGCAGCCAAGATCCGGGACGGGACTACAATCAGCCCCAGCATTTT. Translating gives CASSQDPGRDYNQPQHF.

This chain connects TRBV12-3 or TRBV12-4 to TRBJ2-3; 11 bases agree with TRBD2. Trimming took 1 base from V and 2 from J; bases not matched to a gene: 5. CDR3 size: 17 residues. The CDR3 sequence: CASSLEASGGTTDTQYF. CDR3 coding DNA: TGTGCCAGCAGTTTAGAGGCTAGCGGGGGGACCACAGATACGCAGTATTTT.

V usage is TRBV4-3 and J usage is TRBJ1-2; no clear D. Trimming shortened V by 0 bases and J by 8 bases, and 10 bases separated the two germline ends. The CDR3 has 13 residues. Germline V lookup: CDR1 LGHNA, CDR2 YSLEER. This chain's CDR3 is CASSQDLAWGYTF. As DNA, the CDR3 is TGCGCCAGCAGCCAAGACCTGGCTTGGGGCTACACCTTC.

The CDR3 bases are TGTGCCATCAGCACACCCTCCTACGAGCAGTACTTC. Translating gives CAISTPSYEQYF. The rearrangement joins TRBV10-3 to TRBJ2-7; the D is unclear. Between the trimmed V and J ends, which lost 6 bases and 0 bases, there was a span of 6 bases. The length of the CDR3 is 12 residues. The germline V gene encodes CDR1 ENHRY and CDR2 SYGVKD.

This clonotype was recorded many times. The chain carries TRBV2 and TRBJ2-3; D call uncertain. The V gene lost 2 bases and the J gene lost 4 bases, with 4 bases spanning the gap. CDR3 length: 12 amino acids. The germline gives CDR1 SNHLY, CDR2 FYNNEI. The CDR3 sequence is CASSERSDTQYF. CDR3 DNA: TGTGCCAGCAGTGAAAGGTCAGATACGCAGTATTTT.

This clonotype was seen once. Germline and junction disagree at one end, which may indicate a read error. The chain has TRBV5-6 and TRBJ1-2; perhaps TRBD1 as D (5 bases). CDR1 and CDR2 from the germline V gene are SGHDT and YYEEEE. The CDR3 extends over 13 amino acids. In DNA form, the CDR3 reads TGTGCCGGCAGCTTGGAACAGGTCTATGGCTACACCTTC. Translated: CAGSLEQVYGYTF.

The V gene is TRBV12-5, the J gene TRBJ1-2, with no clear D. Germline loops: CDR1 LGHNT, CDR2 FRNRAP. The CDR3 runs to 12 residues. Trimming took 4 bases from V and 3 from J, leaving 6 bases between them. The CDR3 loop is CASGWADYGYTF. The CDR3 coding sequence is TGTGCTAGTGGTTGGGCAGACTATGGCTACACCTTC.

Many counts were recorded for this clonotype. The chain is built from TRBV7-3 and TRBJ2-6, with D hard to call. The germline V and J ends were trimmed by 10 bases and 4 bases, with 14 bases remaining between them. Germline V lookup: CDR1 SGHTA, CDR2 FQGTGA. The CDR3 consists of 14 residues. The CDR3 DNA is TGTGCCACCGGAAGGGTGTCGGGGGCCAACGTCCTGACTTTC. This codes for CATGRVSGANVLTF.

The gene calls are TRBV18 and TRBJ2-7, with 9 bases that match TRBD2. The CDR3 contains 15 residues. Trimming took 3 bases from V and 2 from J; bases not matched to a gene: 5. In germline, CDR1 is KGHSH, CDR2 LQKENI. The CDR3 here is CASSPRSGGTYEQYF. CDR3 coding DNA: TGTGCCAGCTCACCGAGAAGCGGGGGGACCTACGAGCAGTACTTC. Looking up the rest from reference TRBV18 and TRBJ2-7 gives the full variable domain: NAGVMQNPRHLVRRRGQEARLRCSPMKGHSHVYWYRQLPEEGLKFMVYLQKENIIDESGMPKERFSAEFPKEGPSILRIQQVVRGDSAAYFCASSPRSGGTYEQYFGPGTRLTVT.

This chain links TRBV7-9 with TRBJ1-5; possibly TRBD1 for D (5 bases). V was clipped by 3 bases and J by 6 bases, with 12 bases between them. CDR1 and CDR2 from the germline V gene are SEHNR and FQNEAQ (reference sequence). The CDR3 is 14 amino acids. CDR3 nucleotides: TGTGCCAGCAGCTTCGGGGGTTTGGGTCAGCCCCAGCATTTT. Amino acid sequence: CASSFGGLGQPQHF.